These 23 T cell receptor beta chains were sequenced from one sample in a study of blood T cell repertoires in COVID-19. Data came from immunoSEQ multiplex PCR; TCRdb stores just in-frame clones and leaves some out. The sample records about 61,000 clones, about 88% being singletons. The sample comprised peripheral blood. The receptors were sampled from a woman in her fifties or sixties with active or convalescent COVID-19.

This rearrangement joins TRBV9 to TRBJ1-1; 7 bases are shared with TRBD1. V lost 4 bases and J lost 1; bases outside the gene matches: 10. The germline CDR1 and CDR2 sequences are SGDLS and YYNGEE. The CDR3 extends over 16 amino acids. The CDR3, as DNA: TGTGCCAGCAGCACAGGACAGGCCTATGGGAACACTGAAGCTTTCTTT. It encodes CASSTGQAYGNTEAFF.

This clone was observed once. This sequence joins TRBV19 and TRBJ2-3, with D uncertain. Germline V lookup: CDR1 LNHDA, CDR2 SQIVND (reference sequence). This CDR3 is 14 amino acids long. V shed 5 bases and J shed 1 base, with 10 bases lying between them. CDR3 nucleotide sequence: TGTGCCAGTAGTTTCGCAGTGCGCACAGATACGCAGTATTTT. Translating it yields CASSFAVRTDTQYF.

The CDR3 region is CASSTGEVVYGYTF. Here the CDR3 DNA reads TGTGCCAGCAGCACAGGGGAAGTGGTCTATGGCTACACCTTC. V and J are TRBV9 and TRBJ1-2; TRBD1 matches 7 bases. The CDR3 is made up of 14 amino acids. V gave up 4 bases and J gave up 4 bases; unmatched junction bases: 7. The germline gives CDR1 SGDLS, CDR2 YYNGEE.

The genes are TRBV4-1 and TRBJ2-1, with unresolved D. Trimming pared 2 bases from V and 7 bases from J, leaving 6 bases between. CDR1 and CDR2 from the germline V gene are MGHRA and YSYEKL. The CDR3 is 12 residues long. CDR3 sequence (DNA): TGCGCCAGCAGCCAACCACAAAATGAGCAGTTCTTC. Its translation: CASSQPQNEQFF.

The chain combines TRBV9 with TRBJ1-2, with a tentative D call TRBD1 (5 bases). Per the germline V gene, CDR1 is SGDLS and CDR2 is YYNGEE. This CDR3 is 15 amino acids long. The germline V and J ends were trimmed by 0 bases and 0 bases, with 9 bases remaining between them. The CDR3 bases are TGTGCCAGCAGCGTAGATGACAGTGCTAACTATGGCTACACCTTC. Protein sequence: CASSVDDSANYGYTF.

The chain links TRBV5-5 to TRBJ1-1, with a tentative D call TRBD1 (6 bases). Germline CDR1 reads SGHKS; CDR2 reads YYEKEE (reference sequence). V lost 0 bases to trimming and J lost 5 bases, with 17 bases between them. The CDR3 runs to 16 residues. The CDR3 nucleotides are TGTGCCAGCAGCTTGGCATCCAGGGGATGGAGTACTGAAGCTTTCTTT. Residues: CASSLASRGWSTEAFF.

The gene calls are TRBV27 and TRBJ2-7; 8 bases map to TRBD1. This CDR3 has 14 residues. The junction had 5 bases not matched to a gene; V was cut back by 3 bases and J by 4 bases. Germline loops: CDR1 MNHEY, CDR2 SMNVEV (reference sequence). The CDR3 protein is CASSFGTGGYEQYF. CDR3 in DNA: TGTGCCAGCAGTTTTGGAACAGGGGGTTACGAGCAGTACTTC.

The chain recombines TRBV5-6 with TRBJ2-7, with D possibly matching TRBD2 (6 bases). Looked up from germline, CDR1 is SGHDT and CDR2 is YYEEEE. V gave up 2 bases and J gave up 7 bases, with 19 bases separating them. The CDR3 totals 15 residues. CDR3 region: CASSLGVRGAEEQYF. The DNA of the CDR3 is TGTGCCAGCAGCTTAGGTGTGCGGGGCGCGGAGGAGCAGTACTTC.

The chain joins TRBV7-8 to TRBJ2-7; 11 positions match TRBD1. CDR1 SGHVS and CDR2 FQNEAQ come from the germline V gene. V was clipped by 1 base and J by 0 bases; unmatched bases: 8. The CDR3 loop spans 18 amino acids. The CDR3 region has the DNA TGTGCCAGCAGCTTAGACCGGGACAGGGGGGTCGGCTCCTACGAGCAGTACTTC. Amino acid sequence: CASSLDRDRGVGSYEQYF.

This sequence joins TRBV29-1 and TRBJ2-5; 10 bases match TRBD1. The J segment lost 5 bases and the V segment lost 5 bases, leaving 11 bases of the junction unmatched. The CDR3 has 15 amino acids. Germline V gene sequence: CDR1 SQVTM, CDR2 ANQGSEA. Written as DNA, the CDR3 is TGCAGCGTTTCCCCGACAGGGGGCAGGTGGGAGACCCAGTACTTC. Protein: CSVSPTGGRWETQYF.

The chain is built from TRBV2 and TRBJ2-5, with a weak D call TRBD2 (5 bases). The CDR3 sequence is 15 residues long. The germline V gene has CDR1 SNHLY and CDR2 FYNNEI. Trimming removed 7 bases from V and 5 bases from J, with 20 bases in between. The CDR3: CASTEGPTFMETQYF. The CDR3 DNA reads TGTGCCAGCACCGAGGGTCCCACCTTTATGGAGACCCAGTACTTC.

The chain couples TRBV5-4 to TRBJ2-1; 7 positions match TRBD2. The junction had 17 bases not matched to a gene; V was cut back by 4 bases and J by 10 bases. The CDR3 has 16 amino acids. The germline gives CDR1 SGHNT, CDR2 YYREEE (reference sequence). CDR3 amino acids: CASSPSPGTIGPEQFF. Written as DNA, the CDR3 is TGTGCCAGCAGCCCCAGCCCCGGGACTATAGGTCCCGAGCAGTTCTTC.

The chain couples TRBV11-2 to TRBJ2-5; D unresolved. Trimming stripped 5 bases from V and 3 bases from J, with 7 bases between. The CDR3 loop spans 12 amino acids. Germline V CDR1 and CDR2: SGHAT, FQNNGV. CDR3 loop: CASSRSEETQYF. The CDR3, as DNA: TGTGCCAGCAGCCGATCGGAAGAGACCCAGTACTTC.

This clone was observed a few times. This rearrangement joins TRBV4-1 to TRBJ1-3; 7 nucleotides match TRBD1. CDR1 is MGHRA and CDR2 is YSYEKL in the germline V gene. The length of the CDR3 is 17 residues. V shed 1 base, J shed 0 bases, and the junction held 6 bases outside the gene matches. The CDR3 DNA reads TGCGCCAGCAGCCAAGGGTGGGGACAGTCCTCTGGAAACACCATATATTTT. This translates into CASSQGWGQSSGNTIYF.

This clone was detected once. CDR3 protein: CAWSASGTGFLGYTF. CDR3 sequence (DNA): TGTGCCTGGAGTGCATCCGGGACAGGGTTTCTTGGCTACACCTTC. The chain employs TRBV30 and TRBJ1-2, with 9 bases matching TRBD1. Germline V lookup: CDR1 GTSNPN, CDR2 SVGIG (reference sequence). This CDR3 region has 15 residues. V shed 1 base and J 7 bases; nucleotides not matched to a gene: 10.

V usage is TRBV10-2 and J usage is TRBJ1-5; D remains unclear. The germline gives CDR1 WSHSY, CDR2 SAAADI. Trimming stripped 0 bases from V and 0 bases from J, with 6 bases between. This CDR3 region has 15 residues. The CDR3 is CASSESGFSNQPQHF. The CDR3 region has the DNA TGCGCCAGCAGTGAGTCCGGTTTTAGCAATCAGCCCCAGCATTTT.

The rearrangement links TRBV6-1 to TRBJ1-5; 7 nucleotides match TRBD1. The CDR3 has 16 amino acids. The germline gives CDR1 MNHNS, CDR2 SASEGT. V dropped 2 bases and J dropped 4; count of bases not matched to a gene: 8. CDR3 nucleotide sequence: TGTGCCAGCAGTGAATTTGTCGCAGGGGGAAATCAGCCCCAGCATTTT. Protein: CASSEFVAGGNQPQHF.

The chain joins TRBV5-4 to TRBJ2-7, with D possibly being TRBD2 (5 bases). The V end lost 2 bases, the J end lost 0 bases, and 6 bases lay between the germline ends. Per germline, CDR1 SGHNT and CDR2 YYREEE (reference sequence). The CDR3 loop spans 13 amino acids. CDR3 in DNA: TGTGCCAGCAGCTTACTAGACTCCTACGAGCAGTACTTC. This encodes CASSLLDSYEQYF.

The chain recombines TRBV7-9 with TRBJ2-7; no clear D gene. This CDR3 spans 12 amino acids. Trimming pared 3 bases from V and 4 bases from J, leaving 7 bases between. The V gene's germline CDR1 is SEHNR and CDR2 FQNEAQ (reference sequence). DNA for the CDR3: TGTGCCAGCAGCTTCAAGGAGTACGAGCAGTACTTC. Its protein is CASSFKEYEQYF.

In its sample, this clone was seen a few times. The chain carries TRBV12-5 and TRBJ1-4; D may be TRBD1 (5 bases). The CDR3 extends over 16 amino acids. CDR1 is LGHNT, CDR2 FRNRAP, per germline. V was trimmed by 6 bases and J by 6 bases, leaving 20 bases between them. CDR3 in DNA: TGTGCTAGTGGACCTGGAATTGGGGCGGTCGATGAAAAACTGTTTTTT. This sequence encodes CASGPGIGAVDEKLFF.

This clone was seen once. V and J are TRBV4-1 and TRBJ1-5; TRBD1 matches at 8 bases. Germline V gene sequence: CDR1 MGHRA, CDR2 YSYEKL. V shed 3 bases, J shed 7 bases, and the junction held 8 bases outside the gene matches. The CDR3 has 15 residues. CDR3 bases: TGCGCCAGCAGCCACGAGGACAGGGTAGGGCAGCCCCAGCATTTT. It encodes CASSHEDRVGQPQHF.

Of note for this clone: One junction end does not reproduce the germline sequence, and a read error may be involved. The V and J genes are TRBV7-7 and TRBJ2-1, with 10 bases lining up with TRBD2. The germline CDR1 and CDR2 sequences are SSHAT and FNYEAQ (reference sequence). CDR3 length equals 17 residues. The CDR3 DNA is TGTGCTAGCAGCTTAGGGCTAGCGGGAGCCCCTTGGGATGAGCAGTTCTTC. Amino acids: CASSLGLAGAPWDEQFF.

The gene calls are TRBV7-3 and TRBJ2-5; 8 positions match TRBD1. The germline CDR1 and CDR2 sequences are SGHTA and FQGTGA. The CDR3 runs to 13 residues. The J segment lost 5 bases and the V segment lost 8 bases, leaving 7 bases of the junction unmatched. CDR3 DNA: TGTGCCAGCGGGCAGGGGGCTAGGGAGACCCAGTACTTC. It codes for CASGQGARETQYF.